This entry lists 3 T cell receptor beta chains sequenced from one sample in a study of prognosis after radiotherapy for stage I lung cancer. Multiplex PCR in two rounds served to amplify TCR beta CDR3 from genomic DNA. Round one of PCR was performed, and it used primers specific to each TRBV and TRBJ gene. TCRdb re-called the multiplex PCR reads through MiXCR, storing one row per CDR3 protein. The data contain roughly 29,000 distinct CDR3 sequences, less than 35% of them singletons. This material consisted of PBMCs, taken before or after stereotactic body radiation therapy (not recorded which). These receptors all come from a donor aged 50 or older with non-small cell lung cancer.

The J gene is TRBJ1-6, the V gene TRBV11-2, with 8 bases matching TRBD1. Trimming at V came to 2 bases and at J to 3 bases, leaving 6 bases not matched to a gene. This CDR3 is 17 amino acids long. The germline CDR1 and CDR2 sequences are SGHAT and FQNNGV. The CDR3 coding sequence is TGTGCCAGCAGCTTAAACAGGGGGGTATACTATAATTCACCCCTCCACTTT. Its translation: CASSLNRGVYYNSPLHF. The variable domain in full, completed from reference TRBV11-2 and TRBJ1-6, reads EAGVAQSPRYKIIEKRQSVAFWCNPISGHATLYWYQQILGQGPKLLIQFQNNGVVDDSQLPKDRFSAERLKGVDSTLKIQPAKLEDSAVYLCASSLNRGVYYNSPLHFGNGTRLTVT.

The chain couples TRBV6-1 to TRBJ1-1; the match to TRBD1 covers 11 bases. V gave up 5 bases and J gave up 4 bases; unmatched junction bases: 9. The CDR3 is made up of 16 amino acids. Germline values: CDR1 MNHNS, CDR2 SASEGT. CDR3 amino acids: CASSKPGQGAFTEAFF. CDR3 coding DNA: TGTGCCAGCAGTAAACCCGGACAGGGGGCTTTCACTGAAGCTTTCTTT.

This clonotype was observed at least ten times. One end of the junction is discordant with germline, which a read error may explain. The CDR3 region has the DNA TGTGCCACCAGTTCAGAGGGATGGGGTTATAGCAATCAGCCCCAGCATTTT. It is translated as CATSSEGWGYSNQPQHF. The chain is built from TRBV6-9 and TRBJ1-5; no clear D. The CDR3 length is 17 residues. Germline V CDR1 and CDR2: MNHGY, SVAAGI.